This TCR beta chain came from a study of T cell repertoires in cytomegalovirus infection. At the level of the study: CMV epitopes in the study were HLA-C-restricted (recently identified) and HLA-B-restricted (well studied). It was the public TCR beta signatures that indicated both CMV infection and matching HLA type. Findings and limits, study-wide: HLA-C-restricted, CMV-specific TCR beta clonotypes were dominant ex vivo. Identification of carriers of CMV plus the relevant HLA was achieved through cumulative public TCR beta family frequency.

MiXCR, applied by TCRdb to the reads, yields one record per CDR3 protein. The sample contains tens of thousands of distinct CDR3 sequences, about 48% of which appear only once. Trimming removed 8 bases at V and 4 bases at J, with 30 bases between. CDR1 is MNHEY, CDR2 SMNVEV, per germline (reference sequence). The CDR3 contains 20 residues. A remark on this clonotype: The antigen is unknown.

This rearrangement joins TRBV27 to TRBJ2-6; a possible D gene is TRBD1 (5 bases). The source is a human donor in good health (CMV status not recorded). Some clones in this sample may be carry-over from other donors' samples. The source was CD8+ T cells from cultured PBMCs, collected from culture after CMV antigen stimulation. The DNA for the CDR3 is TGTGCCAGCTATGGGGCCCCGCTTTTCTCGCGGCCCTCCGGGGCCAACGTCCTGACTTTC. It is translated as CASYGAPLFSRPSGANVLTF.